Each of the 4 T cell receptor beta chains below was sequenced from the same sample in a study of blood T cells in healthy people across ages. Then a second PCR, running roughly 6 to 12 cycles, was carried out with a sample-barcoded 5' primer and a J-beta primer mix. TCRdb re-called the 5' RACE reads with MiXCR, one entry per CDR3 protein. The table records 800,000 or so distinct CDR3 sequences, 35% to 50% of them present only once. Source material: blood. These receptors were taken from a man aged 80 or over in good health.

This chain connects TRBV6-1 to TRBJ2-2; maybe TRBD1 (6 bases). CDR1 and CDR2 from the germline V gene are MNHNS and SASEGT. Trimming cost V 6 bases and J 6 bases, with 11 bases left between them. CDR3 size: 13 residues. CDR3 coding DNA: TGTGCCAGCAGACTACAGGGCTCCGGGGAGCTGTTTTTT. Translation gives CASRLQGSGELFF.

The chain joins TRBV20-1 to TRBJ1-4, with D perhaps TRBD1 (5 bases). CDR3 length equals 14 residues. CDR1 and CDR2 (germline): DFQATT, SNEGSKA (reference sequence). Trimming pared 4 bases from V and 5 bases from J, leaving 14 bases between. This CDR3 is CSATSGTLNEKLFF. The CDR3, as DNA: TGCAGTGCTACCTCCGGGACGCTAAATGAAAAACTGTTTTTT.

The chain couples TRBV7-2 to TRBJ1-4, with D perhaps matching TRBD1 (5 bases). Germline V gene sequence: CDR1 SGHTA, CDR2 FQGNSA. Trimming took off 1 base at V and 6 bases at J, with 12 bases between the two ends. There are 15 residues in the CDR3. The CDR3 coding sequence is TGTGCCAGCAGCTTAGTATCCAGGACACATGAAAAACTGTTTTTT. This gives the protein CASSLVSRTHEKLFF.

Regarding this clonotype: This may be a read error: a much more frequent sequence differs by one nucleotide. The chain employs TRBV7-3 and TRBJ2-7, with TRBD2 matching 9 bases. CDR3 length equals 15 residues. CDR1 SGHTA and CDR2 FQGTGA come from the germline V gene. The V segment lost 1 base and the J segment 7 bases; nucleotides outside the gene matches: 8. The DNA for the CDR3 is TGTGCCAGCAGCTTAAATAGCGGGGGTTACAATGAGCAGTACTTC. It yields the protein CASSLNSGGYNEQYF.